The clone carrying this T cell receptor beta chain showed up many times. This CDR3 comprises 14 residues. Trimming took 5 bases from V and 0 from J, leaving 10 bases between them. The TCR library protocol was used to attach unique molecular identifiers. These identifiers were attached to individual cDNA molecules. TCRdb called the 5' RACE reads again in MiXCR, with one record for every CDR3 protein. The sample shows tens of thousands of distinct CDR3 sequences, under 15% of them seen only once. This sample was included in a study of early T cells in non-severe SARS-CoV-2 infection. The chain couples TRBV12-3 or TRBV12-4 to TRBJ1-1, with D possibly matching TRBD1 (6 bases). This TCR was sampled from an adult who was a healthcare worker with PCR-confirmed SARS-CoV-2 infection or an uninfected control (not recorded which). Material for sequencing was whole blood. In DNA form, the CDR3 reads TGTGCCAGCAGTACCGACAGGTTGAACACTGAAGCTTTCTTT. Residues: CASSTDRLNTEAFF.